This is a list of T cell receptor beta chains from one sample in a study of lymphopenia after photon versus proton radiotherapy. The assay was immunoSEQ multiplex PCR, and TCRdb's table has in-frame clones only and misses some. The table records 25,000 to 35,000 clones, around 87% of them present only once. The sequences come from peripheral blood, collected from a patient treated with proton-based radiotherapy. These receptors originate from an older woman with cholangiocarcinoma. Some clones in this sample may be carry-over from other donors' samples. Each CDR3 is given with its conserved first and last residue. Fields, in order: V gene, CDR3 protein.

TRBV25-1,CASSEGAGGLSPLHF
TRBV6-6,CASSYGGGPGELFF
TRBV6-6,CASSPSGGEAFF
TRBV6-1,CASGLEGRTVQYF
TRBV27,CASSRPTDTQYF
TRBV25-1,CASSDHEKLFF
TRBV18,CASSRGLAGYNEQFF
TRBV4-1,CASSLGTVTDTQYF
TRBV5-5,CASSFYGQGTEAFF
TRBV7-6,CASSPVGASSANYGYTF
TRBV7-3,CASSFELGNSPLHF
TRBV19,CASSIRQGADSGANVLTF